This TCR beta chain was retrieved from a study of a mutant IDH1 vaccine in newly diagnosed glioma. Study findings and constraints: Seemingly, top peripheral T cell clonotype changes bore no relation to pseudoprogression.

Time point specified: week 11, during vaccination. The vaccine gave 300 ug of a 20-mer mutant IDH1 peptide subcutaneously per dose. Some clones are missing from TCRdb's copy, which holds only in-frame ones; the method was immunoSEQ multiplex PCR. The sample lists about 60,000 clones, roughly 80% occurring once. Details on this clone: The antigen is undetermined.

Source: PBMCs, taken from a glioma patient whose treatment included an IDH1 peptide vaccine. This receptor was obtained from a man aged 30 to 39 with glioma.

The CDR3 here is CASSFYSVRKGQGSYEQYF. CDR3 DNA: TGCGCCAGCAGCTTCTACTCGGTTAGGAAGGGACAGGGTTCCTACGAGCAGTACTTC. The V call is TRBV5-1, the J call TRBJ2-7, with 9 bases that match TRBD1. This CDR3 has 19 amino acids. Germline V gene data show CDR1 as SGHRS and CDR2 as YFSETQ. The V and J ends lost 2 bases and 1 base, in that order; junction bases with no gene match: 16.